A single sample is the source of the 27 T cell receptor beta chains below, sequenced in a study of regulatory T cells in long-lasting Graves disease. Time point defined: newly diagnosed GD, antithyroid drugs for less than 3 months. Following extraction of RNA from PBMCs, that RNA was used to make the TCR library. Sequencing libraries for TCR beta were prepared with iRepertoire HTBI primers and Arm-PCR of CDR3 regions. TCRdb redid the calling of the multiplex PCR reads with MiXCR, one entry per CDR3 protein. The sample shows around 320,000 distinct CDR3 sequences, over 15% of them seen only once. This same sample was also part of a study on T cells in Graves' hyperthyroidism and ophthalmopathy.

The source material was peripheral blood mononuclear cells (PBMCs), sampled at new diagnosis, from a patient treated with antithyroid drugs. The source of these receptors is a man in his forties with Graves disease.

The chain combines TRBV10-3 with TRBJ2-1, with D perhaps TRBD2 (6 bases). Looked up from germline, CDR1 is ENHRY and CDR2 is SYGVKD. The CDR3 is 12 residues long. The V and J ends lost 11 bases and 6 bases respectively, with 14 bases between them. This chain's CDR3 is CAALGTSNEQFF. CDR3 coding DNA: TGTGCCGCCCTAGGGACTTCCAATGAGCAGTTCTTC.

The V call is TRBV4-1, the J call TRBJ2-2; 7 bases agree with TRBD1. J was trimmed by 6 bases and V by 4 bases; bases with no gene match: 14. Germline V lookup: CDR1 MGHRA, CDR2 YSYEKL. The CDR3 has 17 residues. In DNA form, the CDR3 reads TGCGCCAGCAGCCTCGGATGGGCGAGGGGGCTGGCCGGGGAGCTGTTTTTT. Translating gives CASSLGWARGLAGELFF.

The sample holds a few counts of this clonotype. The rearrangement uses TRBV7-9 and TRBJ1-6, with D possibly being TRBD1 (6 bases). The ends were cut back, 3 bases at V and 14 bases at J, with 11 bases in the middle. CDR3 length: 12 residues. Per the germline V gene, CDR1 is SEHNR and CDR2 is FQNEAQ (reference sequence). The CDR3 protein is CASSFQTGSLHF. The CDR3 bases are TGTGCCAGCAGCTTTCAAACAGGGTCCCTCCACTTT.

This clonotype was counted ten times or more. The rearrangement uses TRBV18 and TRBJ1-2; the D is unclear. Looked up from germline, CDR1 is KGHSH and CDR2 is LQKENI. Trimming removed 2 bases from V and 1 base from J, with 11 bases in between. This CDR3 region has 15 residues. CDR3 protein: CASSPSAQNNYGYTF. The CDR3 bases are TGTGCCAGCTCACCATCGGCGCAGAATAACTATGGCTACACCTTC. Combining the CDR3 with reference TRBV18 and TRBJ1-2 gives the whole variable domain NAGVMQNPRHLVRRRGQEARLRCSPMKGHSHVYWYRQLPEEGLKFMVYLQKENIIDESGMPKERFSAEFPKEGPSILRIQQVVRGDSAAYFCASSPSAQNNYGYTFGSGTRLTVV.

This clonotype came up many times. J is TRBJ2-3 and V is TRBV20-1; D unresolved. CDR3 size: 15 residues. V shed 1 base and J shed 0 bases, with 11 bases lying between them. The germline CDR1 and CDR2 sequences are DFQATT and SNEGSKA (reference sequence). Here the CDR3 reads CSARAFGRSTDTQYF. CDR3 coding DNA: TGCAGTGCTAGAGCATTCGGTCGTAGCACAGATACGCAGTATTTT.

This clonotype was observed at least ten times. This chain uses TRBV7-2 with TRBJ2-3, with TRBD2 matching 12 bases. Per germline, CDR1 SGHTA and CDR2 FQGNSA. Losses at the gene ends were 5 bases for V and 4 bases for J; bases not matched to a gene: 13. There are 18 residues in the CDR3. Written as DNA, the CDR3 is TGTGCCAGCAGCAAAAGGCTAGCGGGGGGGCCCAGTTCAGATACGCAGTATTTT. Translation gives CASSKRLAGGPSSDTQYF. The whole variable domain, remainder taken from reference TRBV7-2 and TRBJ2-3, is GAGVSQSPSNKVTEKGKDVELRCDPISGHTALYWYRQSLGQGLEFLIYFQGNSAPDKSGLPSDRFSAERTGGSVSTLTIQRTQQEDSAVYLCASSKRLAGGPSSDTQYFGPGTRLTVL.

V gene TRBV7-2 combines with J gene TRBJ2-6; 9 bases match TRBD1. Germline CDR1 SGHTA, CDR2 FQGNSA. This CDR3 is 17 amino acids long. V lost 5 bases to trimming and J lost 2 bases; unmatched junction nucleotides: 7. The CDR3 bases are TGTGCCAGCAGCCCAGGACAGGGGATCGCTGGGGCCAACGTCCTGACTTTC. Residues: CASSPGQGIAGANVLTF.

This clonotype was seen a few times. The rearrangement joins TRBV10-3 to TRBJ1-5, with TRBD1 matching 7 bases. The CDR3 runs 14 residues. Germline V lookup: CDR1 ENHRY, CDR2 SYGVKD. The trim removed 6 bases at V and 3 bases at J, leaving 5 bases unmatched. CDR3 DNA: TGTGCCATCAGCCAGGGGGGGAACAATCAGCCCCAGCATTTT. Its translation: CAISQGGNNQPQHF.

This clonotype was seen at least ten times. The CDR3 loop reads CASGPTGGREPQHF. For the CDR3, the DNA is TGTGCCAGCGGCCCAACAGGGGGCAGGGAGCCCCAGCATTTT. The rearrangement joins TRBV12-3 or TRBV12-4 to TRBJ1-5; 9 bases align to TRBD1. The CDR3 length is 14 residues. Trimming took 8 bases from V and 8 from J; bases not matched to a gene: 10.

This clonotype was recorded many times. The chain has TRBV7-6 and TRBJ2-2; D may be TRBD1 (6 bases). There are 14 residues in the CDR3. Trimming removed 4 bases at V and 6 bases at J, with 12 bases between. CDR1 and CDR2 (germline): SGHVS, FNYEAQ. The CDR3 sequence: CASSSRQAAGELFF. CDR3 coding DNA: TGTGCCAGCAGCTCCCGACAGGCGGCCGGGGAGCTGTTTTTT.

The chain employs TRBV29-1 and TRBJ2-1; TRBD2 aligns across 7 bases. The CDR3 sequence is 15 residues long. Unmatched junction bases numbered 10, after V lost 3 bases and J lost 5 bases. Per germline, CDR1 SQVTM and CDR2 ANQGSEA. CDR3 loop: CSVEERGAGNNEQFF. The CDR3 region has the DNA TGCAGCGTTGAGGAGAGGGGAGCGGGGAACAATGAGCAGTTCTTC.

This clonotype was seen many times. The genes are TRBV3-1 and TRBJ1-5; 7 nucleotides line up with TRBD1. CDR1 and CDR2 from the germline V gene are LGHDT and YNNKEL (reference sequence). Germline trimming cut 8 bases from V and 3 bases from J; bases unmatched to any gene: 7. This CDR3 spans 14 amino acids. Here the CDR3 reads CASQLGTVNQPQHF. The CDR3 bases are TGTGCCAGCCAACTCGGGACAGTCAATCAGCCCCAGCATTTT.

This clonotype has a count of ten or more. J is TRBJ2-3 and V is TRBV7-2; tentatively, D is TRBD2 (6 bases). Trimming took 0 bases from V and 3 from J, leaving 13 bases between them. This CDR3 is 16 amino acids long. Germline assignment: CDR1 SGHTA and CDR2 FQGNSA. The CDR3 loop reads CASSLALRGGTDTQYF. The CDR3 DNA reads TGTGCCAGCAGCTTAGCGTTGCGGGGTGGGACAGATACGCAGTATTTT.

This clonotype was seen at least ten times. The chain is built from TRBV6-1 and TRBJ1-5, with 8 bases fitting TRBD1. The CDR3 is 18 amino acids. The J segment lost 0 bases and the V segment lost 2 bases, leaving 9 bases of the junction unmatched. Germline CDR1 reads MNHNS; CDR2 reads SASEGT. The CDR3 is CASSEWRGTGYSNQPQHF. CDR3 DNA: TGTGCCAGCAGTGAATGGAGAGGGACAGGTTATAGCAATCAGCCCCAGCATTTT.

The chain uses TRBV9 and TRBJ1-3; D ambiguous. The CDR3 is 13 amino acids. The germline V gene has CDR1 SGDLS and CDR2 YYNGEE. V was shortened by 0 bases and J by 3 bases, with 4 bases between the two germline ends. CDR3 loop: CASSVEVGNTIYF. CDR3 bases: TGTGCCAGCAGCGTAGAAGTTGGAAACACCATATATTTT.

This clonotype has only a few counts. V usage is TRBV2 and J usage is TRBJ2-7, with unresolved D. CDR3 length: 14 residues. V was cut by 4 bases and J by 0 bases, with 10 bases left in between. Germline-derived CDR1 and CDR2 are SNHLY and FYNNEI. The CDR3 protein is CASSAVGSSYEQYF. Here the CDR3 DNA reads TGTGCCAGCAGTGCCGTCGGCAGCTCCTACGAGCAGTACTTC.

The chain combines TRBV24-1 with TRBJ1-1; D gene ambiguous. Deletions cut 4 bases from V and 2 bases from J, with 7 bases between. The CDR3 has 13 amino acids. In germline, CDR1 is KGHDR, CDR2 SFDVKD. This chain's CDR3 is CATSDATNTEAFF. The CDR3 bases are TGTGCCACCAGTGACGCCACCAACACTGAAGCTTTCTTT.

This clonotype was recorded at least ten times. CDR3: CASSLTRQGAMNTEAFF. The CDR3 nucleotides are TGTGCCAGCAGCTTAACGCGACAGGGGGCGATGAACACTGAAGCTTTCTTT. The chain is built from TRBV7-8 and TRBJ1-1; TRBD1 agrees at 10 bases. The CDR3 is made up of 17 amino acids. From germline, CDR1 is SGHVS and CDR2 FQNEAQ. V was clipped by 2 bases and J by 0 bases; unmatched bases: 6. Looking up the rest from reference TRBV7-8 and TRBJ1-1 gives the full variable domain: GAGVSQSPRYKVAKRGQDVALRCDPISGHVSLFWYQQALGQGPEFLTYFQNEAQLDKSGLPSDRFFAERPEGSVSTLKIQRTQQEDSAVYLCASSLTRQGAMNTEAFFGQGTRLTVV.

This clonotype was counted at least ten times. V gene TRBV6-2 or TRBV6-3 combines with J gene TRBJ2-5; perhaps D is TRBD1 or TRBD2 (5 bases each). Germline V gene data show CDR1 as MNHEY and CDR2 as SVGEGT. The CDR3 sequence is 11 residues long. V lost 7 bases to trimming and J lost 5 bases, with 8 bases between them. CDR3 DNA sequence: TGTGCCAGCATAGAGGGGGAGACCCAGTACTTC. It encodes CASIEGETQYF.

This clonotype occurred many times. V gene TRBV7-9 combines with J gene TRBJ2-2; no reliable D call. Looked up from germline, CDR1 is SEHNR and CDR2 is FQNEAQ (reference sequence). The CDR3 extends over 16 amino acids. V lost 5 bases to trimming and J lost 6 bases, with 19 bases between them. The CDR3 loop reads CASSPGPNLGAGELFF. In nucleotides, the CDR3 is TGTGCCAGCAGCCCGGGCCCAAACCTTGGCGCCGGGGAGCTGTTTTTT.

This clonotype came up many times. V usage is TRBV28 and J usage is TRBJ2-7, with TRBD1 matching over 8 bases. Germline-derived CDR1 and CDR2 are MDHEN and SYDVKM. The junction had 18 bases not matched to a gene; V was cut back by 7 bases and J by 7 bases. The CDR3 runs 16 residues. The chain's CDR3 is CASTPTPGAGGEEQYF. Here the CDR3 DNA reads TGTGCCAGCACTCCCACACCCGGGGCAGGGGGCGAGGAGCAGTACTTC.

A single count supports this clonotype. The rearrangement joins TRBV5-1 to TRBJ2-7, with TRBD2 identical over 9 bases. Germline values: CDR1 SGHRS, CDR2 YFSETQ. With V trimmed by 0 bases and J by 6 bases, 4 bases remained unmatched. This CDR3 is 14 amino acids long. CDR3 region: CASSLDGGGAEQYF. CDR3 in DNA: TGCGCCAGCAGCTTGGACGGCGGGGGGGCCGAGCAGTACTTC.

The table lists this clonotype with a few counts. The rearrangement uses TRBV7-2 and TRBJ2-7; D remains ambiguous. V was pared by 7 bases and J by 5 bases, with 6 bases between. CDR3 length equals 10 residues. Germline V CDR1 and CDR2: SGHTA, FQGNSA. The CDR3, as DNA: TGTGCCAGCATCCCGGACGAGCAGTACTTC. Encoded protein: CASIPDEQYF.

This clonotype was detected many times. The chain couples TRBV9 to TRBJ1-2; D is unclear. Germline V gene sequence: CDR1 SGDLS, CDR2 YYNGEE. V lost 0 bases and J 8 bases, leaving 17 bases between the germline ends. There are 15 residues in the CDR3. CDR3 bases: TGTGCCAGCAGCGTAGCCGAGGGCCCCTCACAGGGCTACACCTTC. Amino acid sequence: CASSVAEGPSQGYTF.

This clonotype appeared a few times. The rearrangement uses TRBV6-2 or TRBV6-3 and TRBJ1-1; D is uncertain. V lost 7 bases to trimming and J lost 2 bases, with 8 bases between them. The CDR3 length is 12 residues. Germline CDR1 reads MNHEY; CDR2 reads SVGEGT. The CDR3 coding sequence is TGTGCCAGCAAATGGGGTAACACTGAAGCTTTCTTT. It encodes CASKWGNTEAFF.

This clonotype was observed at least ten times. This chain links TRBV2 with TRBJ2-7, with 9 bases fitting TRBD1. This CDR3 is built from 14 residues. Per the germline V gene, CDR1 is SNHLY and CDR2 is FYNNEI. Losses at the gene ends were 7 bases for V and 5 bases for J; bases not matched to a gene: 9. CDR3 nucleotide sequence: TGTGCCAGCAACCGACAGGGGGAACTGGACGAGCAGTACTTC. It encodes CASNRQGELDEQYF.

This clonotype was picked up many times. This chain joins TRBV6-5 and TRBJ2-3, with D possibly being TRBD2 (5 bases). Germline CDR1 MNHEY, CDR2 SVGAGI. The V gene lost 2 bases and the J gene lost 2 bases, with 5 bases spanning the gap. This CDR3 spans 13 amino acids. CDR3 protein: CASSYDYTDTQYF. Here the CDR3 DNA reads TGTGCCAGCAGTTACGACTACACAGATACGCAGTATTTT.